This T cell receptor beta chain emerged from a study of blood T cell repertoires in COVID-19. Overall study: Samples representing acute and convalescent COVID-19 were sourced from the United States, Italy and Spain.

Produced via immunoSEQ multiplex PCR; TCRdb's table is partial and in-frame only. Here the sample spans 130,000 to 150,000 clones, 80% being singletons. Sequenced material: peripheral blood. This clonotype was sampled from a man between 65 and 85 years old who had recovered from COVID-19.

The CDR3 DNA sequence: TGTGCCAGCAGCTTAGCGGGACAGGGGGCGCCTAGAACTCCGAACACCGGGGAGCTGTTTTTT. Amino acid sequence: CASSLAGQGAPRTPNTGELFF. The rearrangement uses TRBV7-7 and TRBJ2-2; 12 positions agree with TRBD1. The CDR3 has 21 amino acids. The germline CDR1 and CDR2 sequences are SSHAT and FNYEAQ (reference sequence). V was clipped by 0 bases and J by 0 bases; unmatched bases: 11.